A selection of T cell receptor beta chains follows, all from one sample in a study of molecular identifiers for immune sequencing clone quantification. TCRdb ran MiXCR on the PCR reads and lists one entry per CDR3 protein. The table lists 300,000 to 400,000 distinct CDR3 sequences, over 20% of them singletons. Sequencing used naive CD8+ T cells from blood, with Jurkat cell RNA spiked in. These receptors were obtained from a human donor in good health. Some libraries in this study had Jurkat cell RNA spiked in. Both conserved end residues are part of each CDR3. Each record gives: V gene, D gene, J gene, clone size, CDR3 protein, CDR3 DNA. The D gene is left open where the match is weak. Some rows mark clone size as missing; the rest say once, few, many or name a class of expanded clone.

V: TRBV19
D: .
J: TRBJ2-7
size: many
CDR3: CASSSPDSYEQYF
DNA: TGTGCCAGTAGTAGCCCCGACAGCTACGAGCAGTACTTC

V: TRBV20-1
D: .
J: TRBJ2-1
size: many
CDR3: CSATMLLKREQFF
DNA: TGCAGTGCTACAATGCTACTGAAACGTGAGCAGTTCTTC

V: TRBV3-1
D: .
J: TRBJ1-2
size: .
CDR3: CASSHPRTEPNYGYTF
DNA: TGTGCCAGCAGCCATCCTAGGACAGAGCCCAACTATGGCTACACCTTC

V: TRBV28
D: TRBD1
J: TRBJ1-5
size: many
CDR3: CASHWDSGNQPQHF
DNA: TGTGCCAGTCACTGGGACAGTGGCAATCAGCCCCAGCATTTT

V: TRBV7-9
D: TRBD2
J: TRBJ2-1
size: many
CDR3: CASSLARREFTEQFF
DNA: TGTGCCAGCAGCTTAGCGAGGCGGGAGTTCACTGAGCAGTTCTTC

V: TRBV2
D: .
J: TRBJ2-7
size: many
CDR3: CASRGQPHEQYF
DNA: TGTGCCAGCAGAGGACAGCCTCACGAGCAGTACTTC

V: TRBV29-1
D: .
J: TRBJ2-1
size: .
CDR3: CGVEATGVGQFF
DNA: TGCGGCGTTGAAGCGACGGGAGTTGGGCAGTTCTTC

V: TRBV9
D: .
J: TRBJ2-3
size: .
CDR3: CASSVVPGSDTQCF
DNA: TGTGCCAGCAGCGTAGTCCCGGGGTCCGATACGCAGTGTTTT

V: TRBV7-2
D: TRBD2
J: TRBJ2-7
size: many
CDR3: CASSTGLAGPYEQYF
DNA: TGTGCCAGCAGCACCGGACTAGCGGGCCCCTACGAGCAGTACTTC

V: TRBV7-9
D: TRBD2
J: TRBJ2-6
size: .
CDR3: CASSSTRLAGEYGANVPTF
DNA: TGTGCCAGCAGCTCCACAAGACTAGCGGGGGAGTATGGGGCCAACGTCCCGACTTTC

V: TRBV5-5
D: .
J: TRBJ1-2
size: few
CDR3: CASSTPDGDYTF
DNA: TGTGCCAGCAGCACCCCGGACGGAGACTACACCTTC

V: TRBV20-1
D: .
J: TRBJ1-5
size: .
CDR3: CSARDFSGMGNQPQHF
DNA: TGCAGTGCTAGAGATTTTAGCGGGATGGGCAATCAGCCCCAGCATTTT

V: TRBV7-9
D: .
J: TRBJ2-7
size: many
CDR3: CASSLAVGAYEQYF
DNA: TGTGCCAGCAGCTTAGCTGTGGGGGCGTACGAGCAGTACTTC

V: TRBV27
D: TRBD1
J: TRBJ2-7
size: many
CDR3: CASSFEGASYEQYF
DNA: TGTGCCAGCAGTTTCGAGGGGGCCTCCTACGAGCAGTACTTC

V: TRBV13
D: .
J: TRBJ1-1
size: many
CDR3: CASSTDPRENTEAFF
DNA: TGTGCCAGCAGCACAGATCCCAGGGAGAACACTGAAGCTTTCTTT

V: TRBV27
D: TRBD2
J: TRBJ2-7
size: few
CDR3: CASSWSSGSYEQYF
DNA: TGTGCCAGCAGCTGGAGTAGCGGGAGTTACGAGCAGTACTTC

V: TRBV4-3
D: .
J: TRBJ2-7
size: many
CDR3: CASSQVVGERQTYEQYF
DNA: TGCGCCAGCAGCCAAGTCGTGGGGGAGCGACAGACCTACGAGCAGTACTTC

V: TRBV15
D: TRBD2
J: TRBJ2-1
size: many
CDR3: CATSRSSGVTNEQFF
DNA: TGTGCCACCAGCAGATCCAGCGGGGTAACGAATGAGCAGTTCTTC

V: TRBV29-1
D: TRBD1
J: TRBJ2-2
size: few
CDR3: CSIDTGETNTGELFF
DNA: TGCAGCATTGATACAGGGGAGACGAACACCGGGGAGCTGTTTTTT

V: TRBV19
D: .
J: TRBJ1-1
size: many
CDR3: CASSIYSAGNTEAFF
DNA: TGTGCCAGTAGTATCTATTCGGCGGGTAACACTGAAGCTTTCTTT

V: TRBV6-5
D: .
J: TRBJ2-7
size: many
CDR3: CASRSGVYEQYF
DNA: TGTGCCAGCAGGAGTGGAGTTTACGAGCAGTACTTC

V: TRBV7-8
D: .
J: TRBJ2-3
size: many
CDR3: CASSLRGNVADTQYF
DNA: TGTGCCAGCAGCTTAAGGGGGAATGTCGCAGATACGCAGTATTTT

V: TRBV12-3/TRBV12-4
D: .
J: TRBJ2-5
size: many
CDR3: CASSPRDTETQYF
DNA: TGTGCCAGCAGCCCCCGGGACACTGAGACCCAGTACTTC

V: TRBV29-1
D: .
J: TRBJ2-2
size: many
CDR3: CSVQEATGELFF
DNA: TGCAGCGTTCAGGAGGCCACCGGGGAGCTGTTTTTT

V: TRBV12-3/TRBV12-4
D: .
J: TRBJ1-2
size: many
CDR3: CASSTGRSLPYGYTF
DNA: TGTGCCAGCAGTACCGGACGGTCCCTCCCCTATGGCTACACCTTC

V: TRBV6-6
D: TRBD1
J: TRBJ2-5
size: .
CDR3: CASRVTGGTEAQYF
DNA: TGTGCCAGCAGGGTAACAGGGGGAACGGAGGCCCAGTACTTC

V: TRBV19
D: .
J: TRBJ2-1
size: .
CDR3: CAGTHGLPYNEQFF
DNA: TGTGCCGGTACCCATGGGTTGCCCTACAATGAGCAGTTCTTC

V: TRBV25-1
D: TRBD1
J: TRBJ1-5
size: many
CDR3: CASGQGIGNQPQHF
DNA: TGTGCCAGCGGACAGGGAATTGGGAATCAGCCCCAGCATTTT

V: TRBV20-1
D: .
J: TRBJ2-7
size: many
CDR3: CSAILLREQYF
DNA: TGCAGTGCTATCCTCCTTCGGGAGCAGTACTTC

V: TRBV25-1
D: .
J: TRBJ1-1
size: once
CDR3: CASSEGRDGVRDTETFF
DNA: TGTGCCAGCAGTGAGGGGAGGGACGGCGTTCGGGACACTGAAACCTTCTTT

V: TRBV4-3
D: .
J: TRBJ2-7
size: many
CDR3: CASSQAPLSYEQYF
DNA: TGCGCCAGCAGCCAAGCCCCCCTATCCTACGAGCAGTACTTC

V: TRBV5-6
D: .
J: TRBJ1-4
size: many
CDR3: CASSLGEKLFF
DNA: TGTGCCAGCAGCTTGGGTGAAAAACTGTTTTTT

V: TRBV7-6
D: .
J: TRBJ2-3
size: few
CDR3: CASSFGPPDTQYF
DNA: TGTGCCAGCAGCTTCGGACCTCCAGATACGCAGTATTTT

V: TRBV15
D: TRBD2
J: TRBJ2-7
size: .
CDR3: CVTSSRLAGGLSSYEQYF
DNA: TGTGTCACCAGCAGTCGACTAGCGGGAGGCCTGAGCTCCTACGAGCAGTACTTC

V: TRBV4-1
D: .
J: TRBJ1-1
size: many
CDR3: CASSQGYRYMNTEAFF
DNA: TGCGCCAGCAGCCAAGGATACAGGTACATGAACACTGAAGCTTTCTTT

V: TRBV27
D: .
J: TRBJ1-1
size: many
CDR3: CASSFGWNTEAFF
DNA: TGTGCCAGCAGTTTTGGATGGAACACTGAAGCTTTCTTT

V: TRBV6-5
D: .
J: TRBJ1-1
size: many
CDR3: CASSYYPGGTEAFF
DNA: TGTGCCAGCAGTTACTATCCCGGGGGGACTGAAGCTTTCTTT

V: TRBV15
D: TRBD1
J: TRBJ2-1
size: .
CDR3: CATSRSTGGNEQFF
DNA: TGTGCCACCAGCAGGTCCACAGGGGGCAATGAGCAGTTCTTC

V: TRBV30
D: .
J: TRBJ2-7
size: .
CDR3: CAWTDGGPYEQYF
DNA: TGTGCCTGGACAGATGGGGGCCCCTACGAGCAGTACTTC

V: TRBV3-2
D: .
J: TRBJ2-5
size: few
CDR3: CASSHTGGPQETQYF
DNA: TGTGCCAGCAGCCATACGGGCGGGCCACAAGAGACCCAGTACTTC

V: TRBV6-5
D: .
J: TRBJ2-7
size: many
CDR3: CASTPKGGSSYEQYF
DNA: TGTGCCAGCACCCCTAAGGGGGGAAGCTCCTACGAGCAGTACTTC

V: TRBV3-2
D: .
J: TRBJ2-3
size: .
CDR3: CASSPNSGGASDTQYF
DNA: TGTGCCAGCAGCCCAAATAGCGGGGGGGCCTCAGATACGCAGTATTTT

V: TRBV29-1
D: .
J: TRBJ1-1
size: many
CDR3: CSVEDRGRARNTEAFF
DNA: TGCAGCGTTGAAGATCGGGGGAGGGCTCGGAACACTGAAGCTTTCTTT

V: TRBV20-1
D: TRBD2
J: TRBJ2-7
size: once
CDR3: CSARRLAGRQGEQYF
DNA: TGCAGTGCTCGCCGACTAGCGGGACGTCAAGGCGAGCAGTACTTC

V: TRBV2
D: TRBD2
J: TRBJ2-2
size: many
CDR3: CASSVGGSRSGELFF
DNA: TGTGCCAGCAGTGTAGGCGGGAGTAGGTCCGGGGAGCTGTTTTTT

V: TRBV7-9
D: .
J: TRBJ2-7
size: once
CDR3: CASSLGPGEQCF
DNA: TGTGCCAGCAGTCTCGGACCGGGCGAGCAGTGCTTC

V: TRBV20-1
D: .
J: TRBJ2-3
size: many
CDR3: CSARTRDSTDTQYF
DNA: TGCAGTGCTAGGACACGTGACAGCACAGATACGCAGTATTTT

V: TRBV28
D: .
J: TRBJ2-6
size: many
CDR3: CAINGRPSGANVLTF
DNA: TGTGCCATCAATGGAAGACCTTCTGGGGCCAACGTCCTGACTTTC

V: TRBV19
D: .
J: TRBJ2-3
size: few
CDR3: CASRSITRSTDTQYF
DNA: TGTGCCAGTAGGTCCATCACAAGGTCCACAGATACGCAGTATTTT

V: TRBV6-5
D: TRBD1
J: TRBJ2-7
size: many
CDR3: CASRPQGAPHEQYF
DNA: TGTGCCAGCAGACCTCAGGGGGCCCCCCACGAGCAGTACTTC

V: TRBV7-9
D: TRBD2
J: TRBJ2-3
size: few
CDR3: CASSLSSAGVWTDTQYF
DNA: TGTGCCAGCAGCTTATCCTCTGCGGGAGTGTGGACAGATACGCAGTATTTT